This TCR beta chain was captured in a study of blood T cell repertoires in COVID-19. Study-wide background: Nucleic acid was either cDNA or gDNA, and it came from T cells, B-cell-depleted T cells, or PBMCs.

This clone was observed a handful of times. This CDR3 contains 15 residues. V was shortened by 9 bases and J by 9 bases, with 25 bases between the two germline ends. CDR1 SGHDT and CDR2 YYEEEE come from the germline V gene. Clones were sequenced by immunoSEQ multiplex PCR, and TCRdb holds only the in-frame ones, with some missing. The sample includes about 190,000 clones, 65% to 80% seen only once; the top ten take 9.5% to 15%. J is TRBJ2-1 and V is TRBV5-6, with D perhaps TRBD2 (5 bases). The sample comprised peripheral blood. The clonotype was recovered from a woman in her forties or fifties with acute or convalescent COVID-19. CDR3 sequence: CATPLGNSWETEQFF. DNA for the CDR3: TGTGCCACCCCCCTCGGGAACAGCTGGGAAACTGAGCAGTTCTTC.